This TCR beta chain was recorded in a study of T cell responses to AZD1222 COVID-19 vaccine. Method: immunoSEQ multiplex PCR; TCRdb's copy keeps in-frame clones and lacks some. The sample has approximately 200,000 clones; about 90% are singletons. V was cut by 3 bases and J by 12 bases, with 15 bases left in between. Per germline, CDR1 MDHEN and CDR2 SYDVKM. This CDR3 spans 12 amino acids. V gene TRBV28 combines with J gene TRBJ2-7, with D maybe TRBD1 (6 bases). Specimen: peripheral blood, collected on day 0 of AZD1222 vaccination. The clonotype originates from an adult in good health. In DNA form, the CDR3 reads TGTGCCAGCAGTTTGACTGGAAGGGGGTTGTACTTC. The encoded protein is CASSLTGRGLYF. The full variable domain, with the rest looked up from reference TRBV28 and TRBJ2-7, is DVKVTQSSRYLVKRTGEKVFLECVQDMDHENMFWYRQDPGLGLRLIYFSYDVKMKEKGDIPEGYSVSREKKERFSLILESASTNQTSMYLCASSLTGRGLYFGPGTRLTVT.